The 18 T cell receptor beta chains presented below share a single source sample, sequenced in a study of T cells in Graves' hyperthyroidism and ophthalmopathy. There were TCR beta CDR3 regions amplified from RNA transcripts. In the first-round RT-PCR of the TCR CDR3, the HTBI primer set was used. Using its own MiXCR run on the multiplex PCR reads, TCRdb lists one record per CDR3 protein. The sample comprises about 740,000 distinct CDR3 sequences, around 15% of which are singletons, and roughly a tenth rests with the top ten. Sequencing used blood. The receptors were sampled from a woman between 18 and 29 years old with Graves' hyperthyroidism.

As DNA, the CDR3 is TGTGCCAGCACCTTCAAGCAGCATACTGGAAACACCATATATTTT. Its protein product is CASTFKQHTGNTIYF. This chain links TRBV7-9 with TRBJ1-3; D gene ambiguous. V dropped 7 bases and J dropped 2 bases, with 15 bases sitting between them. This CDR3 has 15 amino acids. The germline V gene has CDR1 SEHNR and CDR2 FQNEAQ (reference sequence).

Remarks on this clonotype: A read error may account for a junction end that differs from germline. The rearrangement joins TRBV12-3 or TRBV12-4 to TRBJ1-5, with 7 bases lining up with TRBD1. The CDR3 consists of 14 residues. CDR3 bases: TGTGCCAACAGTCGGGACAGCCGCAATCAGCCCCAGCATTTT. Translation: CANSRDSRNQPQHF.

V and J are TRBV5-6 and TRBJ2-7; 14 nucleotides line up with TRBD2. The V and J ends lost 4 bases and 0 bases, in that order; junction bases with no gene match: 9. The CDR3 length is 18 residues. Germline-derived CDR1 and CDR2 are SGHDT and YYEEEE. In DNA, the CDR3 is TGTGCCAGCAGCCCCGGACTAGCGGGAGGCTACAGCTCCTACGAGCAGTACTTC. Translation gives CASSPGLAGGYSSYEQYF.

Many counts were recorded for this clonotype. This rearrangement joins TRBV13 to TRBJ2-3, with D hard to call. Trimming cost V 5 bases and J 5 bases, with 5 bases left between them. The CDR3 is 11 amino acids. The germline CDR1 and CDR2 sequences are PRHDT and FYEKMQ (reference sequence). The CDR3 nucleotides are TGTGCCAGCAGCAAAAAAGATACGCAGTATTTT. Translation gives CASSKKDTQYF.

The chain has TRBV20-1 and TRBJ1-6; D remains unclear. CDR3 size: 12 residues. Trimming took 3 bases from V and 4 from J, leaving 4 bases between them. Germline values: CDR1 DFQATT, CDR2 SNEGSKA (reference sequence). CDR3 residues: CSAREYNSPLHF. The CDR3 bases are TGCAGTGCTAGGGAGTATAATTCACCCCTCCACTTT.

In this sample, this clonotype turned up a few times. The J gene is TRBJ2-1, the V gene TRBV7-3, with TRBD2 matching over 8 bases. CDR3 length equals 18 residues. The J segment lost 7 bases and the V segment lost 4 bases, leaving 18 bases of the junction unmatched. The V gene's germline CDR1 is SGHTA and CDR2 FQGTGA. In DNA, the CDR3 is TGTGCCAGCAGCTCTGGTGTTAGGCTAGCGGGTGGGGGGAATGAGCAGTTCTTC. This sequence encodes CASSSGVRLAGGGNEQFF.

V usage is TRBV30 and J usage is TRBJ2-7; 8 nucleotides align to TRBD1. The germline gives CDR1 GTSNPN, CDR2 SVGIG (reference sequence). The CDR3 runs 16 residues. The ends lost 2 bases at V and 6 bases at J; junction bases unmatched: 15. CDR3 coding DNA: TGTGCCTGGAGTAAACGCCCGGGACAGGTGGTGGGCGAGCAGTACTTC. Its translation is CAWSKRPGQVVGEQYF.

This clonotype has ten or more counts. This chain connects TRBV7-2 to TRBJ2-1; D remains unclear. Germline loops: CDR1 SGHTA, CDR2 FQGNSA. Trimming left V 2 bases short and J 8 bases short, with 16 bases between. The CDR3 totals 15 residues. The CDR3 region has the DNA TGTGCCAGCAGCTTACGGAAGCCCTACGGCGATGAGCAGTTCTTC. As protein: CASSLRKPYGDEQFF.

This clonotype was observed at least ten times. The gene calls are TRBV20-1 and TRBJ2-3; 11 bases are a match to TRBD2. This CDR3 region has 16 residues. After removal of 0 bases from V and 6 bases from J, the junction contained 8 bases not matched to a gene. Germline V gene lookup returns CDR1 DFQATT and CDR2 SNEGSKA (reference sequence). The CDR3 nucleotides are TGCAGTGCTAGAGAGTCGACTAGCGGGATATGGGATACGCAGTATTTT. It is translated as CSARESTSGIWDTQYF.

The chain combines TRBV30 with TRBJ2-3, with 10 bases matching TRBD2. CDR1 and CDR2 (germline): GTSNPN, SVGIG (reference sequence). There are 18 residues in the CDR3. Trimming at V came to 0 bases and at J to 4 bases, leaving 13 bases not matched to a gene. For the CDR3, the DNA is TGTGCCTGGAGTGTACGGGCTAGCGGGAGAGGGGTGCCAGATACGCAGTATTTT. Protein product: CAWSVRASGRGVPDTQYF.

This chain joins TRBV6-1 and TRBJ2-1; TRBD1 matches 8 bases. V was pared by 6 bases and J by 15 bases, with 7 bases of the junction left unmatched. The CDR3 consists of 11 residues. Per the germline V gene, CDR1 is MNHNS and CDR2 is SASEGT. The CDR3, as DNA: TGTGCCAGCAGAGGACAGGGAAGTCGGTTCTTC. It codes for CASRGQGSRFF.

This clonotype has ten or more counts. The V and J genes are TRBV7-8 and TRBJ1-2; the D is unclear. Looked up from germline, CDR1 is SGHVS and CDR2 is FQNEAQ. The CDR3 has 14 residues. V lost 6 bases and J 4 bases, leaving 15 bases between the germline ends. The CDR3 loop is CASSKAMTGYGYTF. In nucleotides, the CDR3 is TGTGCCAGCAGTAAAGCCATGACGGGCTATGGCTACACCTTC.

This chain links TRBV7-9 with TRBJ1-3; D might be TRBD1 (5 bases). The germline CDR1 and CDR2 sequences are SEHNR and FQNEAQ (reference sequence). V was cut by 5 bases and J by 4 bases, with 15 bases left in between. The CDR3 runs 15 residues. The CDR3 DNA reads TGTGCCAGCAGCCAGGACGGGACCCCCGGAAACACCATATATTTT. Amino acid sequence: CASSQDGTPGNTIYF.

This clonotype was seen a handful of times. The genes are TRBV20-1 and TRBJ1-3; the D is unclear. Looked up from germline, CDR1 is DFQATT and CDR2 is SNEGSKA (reference sequence). This CDR3 is 13 amino acids long. The V end lost 8 bases, the J end lost 4 bases, and 15 bases lay between the germline ends. CDR3 nucleotide sequence: TGCAGTTCGAATGATGGGCGCGGAAACACCATATATTTT. The encoded protein is CSSNDGRGNTIYF.

This sequence joins TRBV7-2 and TRBJ1-5; tentatively, D is TRBD1 (5 bases). Trimming left V 1 base short and J 5 bases short, with 12 bases between. This CDR3 contains 15 residues. CDR1 SGHTA and CDR2 FQGNSA come from the germline V gene. The CDR3 is CASSLGGRLYQPQHF. As DNA, the CDR3 is TGTGCCAGCAGCTTAGGGGGCAGGCTCTATCAGCCCCAGCATTTT.

V usage is TRBV14 and J usage is TRBJ1-1; D gene unclear. CDR3 length equals 13 residues. V was pared by 8 bases and J by 5 bases, with 15 bases between. The germline gives CDR1 SGHDN, CDR2 FVKESK. The CDR3 is CASARTSRTEAFF. CDR3 coding DNA: TGTGCCAGCGCGAGGACCTCTCGGACTGAAGCTTTCTTT.

This clonotype was picked up a small number of times. The CDR3 bases are TGCGCCAGCAGCCAAAGGGGGACGTCTAGCACAGATACGCAGTATTTT. Its translation is CASSQRGTSSTDTQYF. The V gene is TRBV4-1, the J gene TRBJ2-3; tentative D call: TRBD1 (6 bases). V was cut by 2 bases and J by 0 bases, with 12 bases left in between. Germline V gene lookup returns CDR1 MGHRA and CDR2 YSYEKL. The CDR3 consists of 16 residues.

This clonotype was found many times. V usage is TRBV20-1 and J usage is TRBJ2-7; 12 bases are shared with TRBD2. Germline V gene lookup returns CDR1 DFQATT and CDR2 SNEGSKA (reference sequence). The V segment lost 3 bases and the J segment 0 bases; nucleotides outside the gene matches: 9. The CDR3 loop spans 17 amino acids. The CDR3 loop reads CSASKTSGSRSSYEQYF. The CDR3 DNA reads TGCAGTGCTAGTAAGACTAGCGGGAGTCGGAGCTCCTACGAGCAGTACTTC.